Listed below are T cell receptor beta chains from one sample, sequenced in a study of blood T cells in healthy people across ages. TCRdb analysed the 5' RACE reads with MiXCR anew, one entry per CDR3 protein. The table includes hundreds of thousands of distinct CDR3 sequences, just under 25% detected once. In addition, the sample was reused for a study of T cells of mothers and their children.

Source material: blood. Receptors originate from a boy between 10 and 17 years old in good health. The CDR3 runs from the conserved cysteine through the conserved F or W. D genes are given only for firm matches. Not all rows give a size; the values are once, few, many and, for expanded clones, a class.

length	V	size	D	J	DNA	CDR3
17	TRBV7-8	few	NA	TRBJ2-5	TGTGCCAGCAGCCCCCTAATGCCCGGCCATATACAAGAGACCCAGTACTTC	CASSPLMPGHIQETQYF
14	TRBV10-3	few	NA	TRBJ2-1	TGTGCCACCGTGCAGGCTAGATCCCCCAATGAGCAGTTCTTC	CATVQARSPNEQFF
16	TRBV6-6	few	NA	TRBJ2-4	TGTGCCAGCAGTCGGGACATTTTAGGGGCCAAAAACATTCAGTACTTC	CASSRDILGAKNIQYF
12	TRBV6-2/TRBV6-3	NA	NA	TRBJ2-7	TGTGCCAGCAGTATACGGGGCTACGAGCAGTACTTC	CASSIRGYEQYF
12	TRBV20-1	few	NA	TRBJ1-2	TGCAGTGCTAGAGATCGGAGTCTTGGCTACACCTTC	CSARDRSLGYTF
16	TRBV3-1	few	NA	TRBJ1-1	TGTGCCAGCAGCCAAGAATGGGGGATGAGGAACACTGAAGCTTTCTTT	CASSQEWGMRNTEAFF
13	TRBV10-3	few	NA	TRBJ2-5	TGTGCCATCAGTGACTCTGTCGTGGAGACCCAGTACTTC	CAISDSVVETQYF
16	TRBV2	NA	TRBD1	TRBJ1-5	TGTGCCAGCAGTGAGGGGCGGGACAGCTTTTTTAAGCCCCAGCATTTT	CASSEGRDSFFKPQHF
17	TRBV7-2	NA	NA	TRBJ2-1	TGTGCCAGCAGCTTCACGAACCTGGTCCCCACACACAATGAGCAGTTCTTC	CASSFTNLVPTHNEQFF
16	TRBV7-2	NA	NA	TRBJ1-1	TGTGCCAGCAGCACGCGGGACATCTCATTGAACACTGAAGCTTTCTTT	CASSTRDISLNTEAFF
14	TRBV5-1	few	NA	TRBJ2-5	TGCGCCAGCAGCCAAACGGACAACTACGAGACCCAGTACTTC	CASSQTDNYETQYF
15	TRBV5-5	few	TRBD1	TRBJ2-1	TGTGCCAGCAGCCTGACAGGGGGCGTTATAAATGAGCAGTTCTTC	CASSLTGGVINEQFF
14	TRBV5-1	NA	TRBD1	TRBJ1-2	TGCGCCAGCAGCTTGGACAGGGGCAGGGATGGCTACACCTTC	CASSLDRGRDGYTF
15	TRBV5-1	NA	NA	TRBJ2-1	TGCGCCAGCAGCGTAGTACTGGCAAGCGACAATGAGCAGTTCTTC	CASSVVLASDNEQFF
15	TRBV7-9	NA	NA	TRBJ2-4	TGTGCCAGCAGCTTAGTTCAGGATTCCTACATCATTCAGTACTTC	CASSLVQDSYIIQYF
14	TRBV5-1	few	NA	TRBJ2-5	TGCGCCAGCAGCTTGGCTGCCCAGGGGGAGACCCAGTACTTC	CASSLAAQGETQYF
14	TRBV6-5	once	NA	TRBJ2-3	TGTGCCACCGGGGTGGGGCCTAGCACAGATACGCAGTATTTT	CATGVGPSTDTQYF
15	TRBV20-1	few	TRBD1	TRBJ2-5	TGCAGTGCCCCGACCGGGACAGGGGGCCAAGAGACCCAGTACTTC	CSAPTGTGGQETQYF
14	TRBV29-1	few	NA	TRBJ2-7	TGCAGCGTTGAAGATCAGGGAACCGCCTACGAGCAGTACTTC	CSVEDQGTAYEQYF
16	TRBV28	few	TRBD1	TRBJ2-2	TGTGCCAGCAGTGCCTGGACAGGGGGCTTCACCGGGGAGCTGTTTTTT	CASSAWTGGFTGELFF
15	TRBV7-6	few	TRBD1	TRBJ2-3	TGTGCCAGCAGCCTACAGGGGTTGTGGACAGATACGCAGTATTTT	CASSLQGLWTDTQYF
17	TRBV5-1	NA	TRBD2	TRBJ2-5	TGCGCCAGCAGCTTGGCCGCTAGCGGGCGTGGGGCAGAGACCCAGTACTTC	CASSLAASGRGAETQYF
12	TRBV6-1	few	NA	TRBJ2-7	TGTGCCAGCAGCAGGGGGGTAGCGGGCCAGCTCTTC	CASSRGVAGQLF
16	TRBV11-1	few	NA	TRBJ2-5	TGTGCCAGCAGCATCCTCCCTTTGCCGAACCAAGAGACCCAGTACTTC	CASSILPLPNQETQYF
15	TRBV4-2	NA	NA	TRBJ1-1	TGTGCCAGCAGCCAAGAGGAAGGGGACCCTAACGGGGCTTTCTTT	CASSQEEGDPNGAFF
14	TRBV15	few	NA	TRBJ2-1	TGTGCCACCTCTGGCGCCGGGTCATACAATGAGCAGTTCTTC	CATSGAGSYNEQFF
15	TRBV19	few	TRBD2	TRBJ2-5	TGTGCCAGTAGTATGGGCGGGGGGATCCAAGAGACCCAGTACTTC	CASSMGGGIQETQYF
15	TRBV7-9	NA	NA	TRBJ2-1	TGTGCCAGCAGCTTAGGCGGGACGAATCAGAATGAGCAGTTCTTC	CASSLGGTNQNEQFF
14	TRBV27	NA	TRBD1	TRBJ1-2	TGTGCCAGCAGTTACAGGGGAGTTGACTATGGCTACACCTTC	CASSYRGVDYGYTF
14	TRBV13	NA	NA	TRBJ2-7	TGTGCCAGCAGCTACACGGACAAGGTATACGAGCAGTACTTC	CASSYTDKVYEQYF
18	TRBV7-8	NA	TRBD2	TRBJ2-1	TGTGCCAGCAGCCCTTTCTCTAGCGGGAGCCTCTCCTACAATGAGCAGTTCTTC	CASSPFSSGSLSYNEQFF
15	TRBV20-1	NA	NA	TRBJ2-7	TGCAGTGCTAGAGATGGATCTGGTTTGGGTTACGAGCAGTACTTC	CSARDGSGLGYEQYF
15	TRBV7-9	NA	NA	TRBJ1-4	TGTGCCAGCAGCTTATTAGGGGGGCGAAATGAAAAACTGTTTTTT	CASSLLGGRNEKLFF
12	TRBV20-1	NA	NA	TRBJ1-6	TGCAGTCCTTCCGGGGCAAATTCACCCCTCCACTTT	CSPSGANSPLHF
15	TRBV7-8	NA	NA	TRBJ2-3	TGTGCCAGCAGCCCAACTACGAGGCGCTTCGAGACGCAGTATTTT	CASSPTTRRFETQYF
14	TRBV6-6	NA	NA	TRBJ2-7	TGTGCCAGCACCTACCCGCAGGGACCCTACGAGCAGTACTTC	CASTYPQGPYEQYF
16	TRBV6-1	few	NA	TRBJ1-2	TGTGCCAGCAGTGAAGCCCAACAGGGTAGCGTCTATGGCTACACCTTC	CASSEAQQGSVYGYTF
16	TRBV29-1	NA	NA	TRBJ2-3	TGCAGCGTTGAACGGGCGGACAATCCTAGCACAGATACGCAGTATTTT	CSVERADNPSTDTQYF
15	TRBV7-2	NA	NA	TRBJ2-1	TGTGCCAGCAACGACGCCCTTGGAAATCGGAATGAGCAGTTCTTC	CASNDALGNRNEQFF
13	TRBV12-3/TRBV12-4	NA	TRBD2	TRBJ2-7	TGTGCCAGCAGCCCGGGAGGGGTGATGAAGCAGTACTTC	CASSPGGVMKQYF
12	TRBV6-5	NA	NA	TRBJ1-5	TGTGCCACCTCGGGAGGAACTCAGCCCCAGCATTTT	CATSGGTQPQHF